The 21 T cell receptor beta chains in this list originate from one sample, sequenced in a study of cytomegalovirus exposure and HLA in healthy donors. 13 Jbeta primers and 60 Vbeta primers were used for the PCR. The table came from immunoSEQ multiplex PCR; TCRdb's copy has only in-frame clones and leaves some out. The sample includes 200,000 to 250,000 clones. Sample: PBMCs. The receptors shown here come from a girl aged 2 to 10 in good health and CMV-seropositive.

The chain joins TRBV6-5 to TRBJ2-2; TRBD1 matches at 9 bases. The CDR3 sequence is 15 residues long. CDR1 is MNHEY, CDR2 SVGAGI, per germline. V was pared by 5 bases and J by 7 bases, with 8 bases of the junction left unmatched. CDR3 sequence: CASSQGQGAVGELFF. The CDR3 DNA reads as TGTGCCAGCAGTCAGGGACAGGGAGCGGTCGGGGAGCTGTTTTTT.

Written as DNA, the CDR3 is TGTGCCAGTAGTATCGGACAGGGAATAGAGACCCAGTACTTC. Its protein product is CASSIGQGIETQYF. This chain links TRBV19 with TRBJ2-5; 8 bases map to TRBD1. Unmatched junction bases numbered 4, after V lost 3 bases and J lost 4 bases. This CDR3 has 14 residues. The germline V gene encodes CDR1 LNHDA and CDR2 SQIVND (reference sequence).

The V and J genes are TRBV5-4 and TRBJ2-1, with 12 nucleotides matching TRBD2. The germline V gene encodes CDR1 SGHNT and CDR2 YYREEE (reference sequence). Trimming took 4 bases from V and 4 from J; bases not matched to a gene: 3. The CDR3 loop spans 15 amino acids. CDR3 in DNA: TGTGCCAGCAGCCTGACTAGCGGGAGTTACAATGAGCAGTTCTTC. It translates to CASSLTSGSYNEQFF.

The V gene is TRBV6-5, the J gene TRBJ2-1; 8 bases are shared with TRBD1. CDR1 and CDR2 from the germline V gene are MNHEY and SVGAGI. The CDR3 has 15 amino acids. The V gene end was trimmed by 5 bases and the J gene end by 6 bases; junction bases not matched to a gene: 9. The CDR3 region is CASSIRDRSPNEQFF. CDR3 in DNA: TGTGCCAGCAGTATTCGGGACAGGTCCCCCAATGAGCAGTTCTTC.

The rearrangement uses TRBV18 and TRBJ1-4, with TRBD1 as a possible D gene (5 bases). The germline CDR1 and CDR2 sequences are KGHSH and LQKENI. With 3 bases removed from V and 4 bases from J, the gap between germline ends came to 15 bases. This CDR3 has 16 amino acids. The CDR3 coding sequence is TGTGCCAGCTCACCCCAGGAGGGAAGGGGTAATGAAAAACTGTTTTTT. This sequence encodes CASSPQEGRGNEKLFF.

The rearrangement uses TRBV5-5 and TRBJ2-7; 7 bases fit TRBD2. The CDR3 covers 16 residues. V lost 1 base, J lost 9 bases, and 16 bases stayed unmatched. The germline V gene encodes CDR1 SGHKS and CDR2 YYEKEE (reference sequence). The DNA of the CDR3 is TGTGCCAGCAGCTTGTTTTCTGGCGGGAGAAGTGGTTTGCAGTACTTC. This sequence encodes CASSLFSGGRSGLQYF.

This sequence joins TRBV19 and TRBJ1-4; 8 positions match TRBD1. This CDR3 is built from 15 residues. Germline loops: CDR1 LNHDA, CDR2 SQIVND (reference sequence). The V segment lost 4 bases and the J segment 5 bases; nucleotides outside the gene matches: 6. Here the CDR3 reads CASSRRTGLNEKLFF. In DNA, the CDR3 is TGTGCCAGTAGTAGACGGACAGGGTTAAATGAAAAACTGTTTTTT.

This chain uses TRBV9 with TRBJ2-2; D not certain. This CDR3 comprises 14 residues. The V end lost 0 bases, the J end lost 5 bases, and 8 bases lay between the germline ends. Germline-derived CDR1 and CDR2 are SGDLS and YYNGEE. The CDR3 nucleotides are TGTGCCAGCAGCGTAGGCCGGGTTACCGGGGAGCTGTTTTTT. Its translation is CASSVGRVTGELFF.

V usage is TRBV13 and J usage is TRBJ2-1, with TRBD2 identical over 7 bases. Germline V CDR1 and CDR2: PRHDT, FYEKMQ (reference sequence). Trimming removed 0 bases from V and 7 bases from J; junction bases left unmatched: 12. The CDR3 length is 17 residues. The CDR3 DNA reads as TGTGCCAGCAGCTTAGGCGGGCGGGCGGGAGAGGGGAATGAGCAGTTCTTC. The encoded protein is CASSLGGRAGEGNEQFF. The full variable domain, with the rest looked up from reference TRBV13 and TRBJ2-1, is AAGVIQSPRHLIKEKRETATLKCYPIPRHDTVYWYQQGPGQDPQFLISFYEKMQSDKGSIPDRFSAQQFSDYHSELNMSSLELGDSALYFCASSLGGRAGEGNEQFFGPGTRLTVL.

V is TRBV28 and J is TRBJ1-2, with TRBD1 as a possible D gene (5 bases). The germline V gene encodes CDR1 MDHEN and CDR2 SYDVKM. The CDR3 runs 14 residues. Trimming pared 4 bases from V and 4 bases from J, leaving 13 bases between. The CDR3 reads CASSSPTETYGYTF. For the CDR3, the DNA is TGTGCCAGCAGTTCTCCGACAGAGACCTATGGCTACACCTTC.

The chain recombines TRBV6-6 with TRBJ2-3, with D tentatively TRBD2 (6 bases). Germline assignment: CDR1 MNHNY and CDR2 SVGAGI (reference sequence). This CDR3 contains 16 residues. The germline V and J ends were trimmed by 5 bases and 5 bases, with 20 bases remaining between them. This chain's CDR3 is CASSHTMPVGGDTQYF. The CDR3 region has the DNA TGTGCCAGCAGTCACACCATGCCGGTCGGGGGAGATACGCAGTATTTT.

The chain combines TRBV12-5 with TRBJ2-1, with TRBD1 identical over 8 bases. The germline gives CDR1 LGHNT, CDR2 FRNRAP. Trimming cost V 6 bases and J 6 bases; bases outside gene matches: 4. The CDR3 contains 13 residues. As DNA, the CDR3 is TGTGCTAGTGGCCAGGACAGGGCCAATGAGCAGTTCTTC. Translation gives CASGQDRANEQFF. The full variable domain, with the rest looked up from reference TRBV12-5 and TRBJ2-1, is DARVTQTPRHKVTEMGQEVTMRCQPILGHNTVFWYRQTMMQGLELLAYFRNRAPLDDSGMPKDRFSAEMPDATLATLKIQPSEPRDSAVYFCASGQDRANEQFFGPGTRLTVL.

CDR3 residues: CASSIEQKNQPQHF. CDR3 nucleotide sequence: TGTGCCAGTAGTATAGAACAGAAGAATCAGCCCCAGCATTTT. The chain links TRBV19 to TRBJ1-5; no reliable D call. Trimming pared 0 bases from V and 4 bases from J, leaving 7 bases between. Germline values: CDR1 LNHDA, CDR2 SQIVND (reference sequence). The CDR3 is 14 residues long.

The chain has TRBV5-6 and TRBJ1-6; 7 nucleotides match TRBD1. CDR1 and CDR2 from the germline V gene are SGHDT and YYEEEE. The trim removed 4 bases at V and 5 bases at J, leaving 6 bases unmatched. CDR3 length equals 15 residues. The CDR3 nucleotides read TGTGCCAGCAGCCGAATTACAGGGGATAATTCACCCCTCCACTTT. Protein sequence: CASSRITGDNSPLHF.

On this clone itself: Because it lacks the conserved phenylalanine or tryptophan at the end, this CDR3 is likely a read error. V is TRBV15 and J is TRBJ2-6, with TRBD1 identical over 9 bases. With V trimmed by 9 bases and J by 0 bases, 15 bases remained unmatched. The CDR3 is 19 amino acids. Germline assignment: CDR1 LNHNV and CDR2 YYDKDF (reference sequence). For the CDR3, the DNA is TGTGCCACTCGAGAAGGTCGGACAGGGGCCGTCTCTGGGGCCAACGTCCTGACTTCC. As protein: CATREGRTGAVSGANVLTS.

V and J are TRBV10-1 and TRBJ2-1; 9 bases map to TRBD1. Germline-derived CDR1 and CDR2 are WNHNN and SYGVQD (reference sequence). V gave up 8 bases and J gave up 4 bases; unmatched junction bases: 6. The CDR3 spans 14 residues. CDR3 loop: CASGDRVQYNEQFF. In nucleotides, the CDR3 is TGCGCCAGCGGGGACAGGGTCCAATACAATGAGCAGTTCTTC.

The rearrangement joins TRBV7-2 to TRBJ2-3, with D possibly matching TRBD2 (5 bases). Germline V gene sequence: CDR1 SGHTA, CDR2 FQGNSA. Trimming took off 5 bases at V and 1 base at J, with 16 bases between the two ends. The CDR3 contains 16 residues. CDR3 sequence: CASSPRTAGGTDTQYF. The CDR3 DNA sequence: TGTGCCAGCAGCCCAAGGACGGCGGGCGGCACAGATACGCAGTATTTT.

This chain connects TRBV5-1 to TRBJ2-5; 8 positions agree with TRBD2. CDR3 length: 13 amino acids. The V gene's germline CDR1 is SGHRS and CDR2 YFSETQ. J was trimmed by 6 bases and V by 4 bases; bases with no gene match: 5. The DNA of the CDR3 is TGCGCCAGCAGCCTCAGCGGGAGAAAGACCCAGTACTTC. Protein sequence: CASSLSGRKTQYF.

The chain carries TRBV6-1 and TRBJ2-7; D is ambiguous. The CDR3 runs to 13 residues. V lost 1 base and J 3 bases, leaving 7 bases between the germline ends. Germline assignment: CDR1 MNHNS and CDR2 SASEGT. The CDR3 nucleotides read TGTGCCAGCAGTGAAGGAGTTTTCTACGAGCAGTACTTC. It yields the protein CASSEGVFYEQYF.

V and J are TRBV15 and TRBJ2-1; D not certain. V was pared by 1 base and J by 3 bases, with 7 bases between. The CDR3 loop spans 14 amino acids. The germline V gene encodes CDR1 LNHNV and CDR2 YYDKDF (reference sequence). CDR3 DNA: TGTGCCACCAGCAGAGTAGGCGGCTACAATGAGCAGTTCTTC. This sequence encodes CATSRVGGYNEQFF.

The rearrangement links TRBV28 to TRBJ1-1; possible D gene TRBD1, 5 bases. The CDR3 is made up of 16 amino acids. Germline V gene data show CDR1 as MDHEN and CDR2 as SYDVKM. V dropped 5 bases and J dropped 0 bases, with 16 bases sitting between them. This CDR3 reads CASSTPRGLMNTEAFF. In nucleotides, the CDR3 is TGTGCCAGCAGTACCCCCCGGGGGTTAATGAACACTGAAGCTTTCTTT.